The 20 T cell receptor beta chains presented below share a single source sample, sequenced in a study of molecular identifiers for immune sequencing clone quantification. TCRdb re-analysed the PCR reads in MiXCR, keeping a single row per CDR3 protein. The table includes around 470,000 distinct CDR3 sequences, about 26% detected once. The sample taken for sequencing was naive CD8+ T cells from blood, with Jurkat cell RNA spiked in. Subset meaning: FACS-sorted CD8+CD4-CCR7+CD45RA+ naive T cells. These receptors all stem from a human donor in good health. Some libraries in this study had Jurkat cell RNA spiked in.

This clonotype was observed a handful of times. The chain carries TRBV27 and TRBJ2-3; 7 positions agree with TRBD2. V gave up 8 bases and J gave up 2 bases; unmatched junction bases: 7. Germline values: CDR1 MNHEY, CDR2 SMNVEV (reference sequence). There are 14 residues in the CDR3. The CDR3 region has the DNA TGTGCCAGCCTCGAAAGCGGGGCCACAGATACGCAGTATTTT. Encoded protein: CASLESGATDTQYF.

On this clonotype itself: A clone one base away is much larger, so this may be a read error. Since no conserved phenylalanine or tryptophan closes the CDR3, a read error is the likely cause. The chain has TRBV29-1 and TRBJ2-6, with a tentative D call TRBD2 (7 bases). CDR3 size: 15 residues. V lost 5 bases, J lost 2 bases, and 13 bases lay in between. Per the germline V gene, CDR1 is SQVTM and CDR2 is ANQGSEA. CDR3 sequence (DNA): TGCAGCGTTTTGGGGGGGGCACCTGGGGCCAACGTCCTGACTCTC. This codes for CSVLGGAPGANVLTL.

The chain has TRBV27 and TRBJ2-3, with TRBD2 identical over 8 bases. With 6 bases clipped from V and 2 bases from J, the junction kept 4 bases outside the gene matches. The CDR3 sequence is 14 residues long. Germline-derived CDR1 and CDR2 are MNHEY and SMNVEV (reference sequence). The CDR3 is CASRPGLDTDTQYF. The CDR3 DNA sequence: TGTGCCAGCAGGCCGGGACTAGACACAGATACGCAGTATTTT.

A remark on this clonotype: The junction does not match germline at one end; this may be a read error. The rearrangement uses TRBV27 and TRBJ1-1; no reliable D call. The CDR3 is 13 residues long. CDR1 and CDR2 (germline): MNHEY, SMNVEV (reference sequence). CDR3 sequence (DNA): TGTGCCAGCAGTTTACTGGGGAACTCTGAAGCTTTCTTT. It is translated as CASSLLGNSEAFF.

The table lists this clonotype with a few counts. The J gene is TRBJ1-1, the V gene TRBV4-3; D uncertain. CDR1 and CDR2 from the germline V gene are LGHNA and YSLEER. V was pared by 4 bases and J by 4 bases, with 16 bases between. This CDR3 comprises 15 residues. CDR3 bases: TGCGCCAGCAGCCCCCCAGGTTTGGGAGCCACTGAAGCTTTCTTT. Encoded protein: CASSPPGLGATEAFF.

The chain has TRBV14 and TRBJ2-7, with 9 bases lining up with TRBD1. The germline CDR1 and CDR2 sequences are SGHDN and FVKESK. The ends lost 3 bases at V and 5 bases at J; junction bases unmatched: 8. This CDR3 spans 15 amino acids. The CDR3 here is CASSHVDRGVDEQYF. CDR3 nucleotides: TGTGCCAGCAGCCATGTGGACAGGGGAGTGGACGAGCAGTACTTC.

This clonotype was seen a handful of times. The genes are TRBV7-9 and TRBJ1-4; D not resolved. CDR1 is SEHNR and CDR2 is FQNEAQ in the germline V gene (reference sequence). Trimming stripped 6 bases from V and 8 bases from J, with 19 bases between. The CDR3 contains 15 residues. CDR3 residues: CASSPSSRAGEKLFF. The CDR3 region has the DNA TGTGCCAGCAGTCCCAGCTCAAGGGCCGGGGAAAAACTGTTTTTT. The full variable domain, completed using reference TRBV7-9 and TRBJ1-4, is DTGVSQNPRHKITKRGQNVTFRCDPISEHNRLYWYRQTLGQGPEFLTYFQNEAQLEKSRLLSDRFSAERPKGSFSTLEIQRTEQGDSAMYLCASSPSSRAGEKLFFGSGTQLSVL.

V gene TRBV28 combines with J gene TRBJ2-5; D is perhaps TRBD1 (5 bases). The V gene's germline CDR1 is MDHEN and CDR2 SYDVKM. There are 15 residues in the CDR3. V gave up 3 bases and J gave up 7 bases, with 18 bases separating them. The CDR3 reads CASSLGSREVGTQYF. The CDR3 nucleotides are TGTGCCAGCAGTTTGGGGTCCAGGGAAGTCGGGACCCAGTACTTC. Variable domain in full (rest from reference TRBV28 and TRBJ2-5): DVKVTQSSRYLVKRTGEKVFLECVQDMDHENMFWYRQDPGLGLRLIYFSYDVKMKEKGDIPEGYSVSREKKERFSLILESASTNQTSMYLCASSLGSREVGTQYFGPGTRLLVL.

Notes on this clonotype: This could be a read error, since a much larger clone is one nucleotide away. The CDR3 sequence is CASGDSDGELFF. The DNA for the CDR3 is TGTGCCAGCGGTGACTCTGACGGCGAGCTGTTTTTT. The rearrangement links TRBV6-5 to TRBJ2-2; D not certain. The CDR3 has 12 residues. The germline V and J ends were trimmed by 8 bases and 11 bases, with 15 bases remaining between them. Germline values: CDR1 MNHEY, CDR2 SVGAGI.

The J gene is TRBJ1-6, the V gene TRBV19, with a weak D call TRBD1 (6 bases). The CDR3 has 12 residues. Germline loops: CDR1 LNHDA, CDR2 SQIVND (reference sequence). Trimming shortened V by 6 bases and J by 14 bases, and 14 bases separated the two germline ends. The CDR3 nucleotides are TGTGCCAGTAGCCCAGGGGCCGGGGCCCTCCACTTT. Its translation is CASSPGAGALHF.

Worth noting for this clonotype: This may be a read error: a much more frequent sequence differs by one nucleotide. The DNA for the CDR3 is TGTGCCAGCAGTCACCACAGTAACATCACCCAGCATTTT. As protein: CASSHHSNITQHF. This rearrangement joins TRBV12-3 or TRBV12-4 to TRBJ1-5; the D is unclear. The CDR3 totals 13 residues. The V end was cut by 5 bases, the J end by 11 bases, with 16 bases between.

The chain is built from TRBV19 and TRBJ2-7; tentative D call: TRBD1 (6 bases). V lost 4 bases and J 2 bases, leaving 15 bases between the germline ends. The germline V gene has CDR1 LNHDA and CDR2 SQIVND (reference sequence). The CDR3 consists of 15 residues. DNA of the CDR3: TGTGCCAGTAGTACGGGACACCGGAGCACCTACGAGCAGTACTTC. Protein: CASSTGHRSTYEQYF.

In this sample, this clonotype turned up many times. The rearrangement uses TRBV6-1 and TRBJ1-5; D call uncertain. The CDR3 sequence is 15 residues long. V dropped 5 bases and J dropped 1 base, with 12 bases sitting between them. Germline V gene sequence: CDR1 MNHNS, CDR2 SASEGT. As DNA, the CDR3 is TGTGCCAGCAGTTACCAGGTGGGGAGCAATCAGCCCCAGCATTTT. As protein: CASSYQVGSNQPQHF.

The sample holds a few counts of this clonotype. Here the CDR3 DNA reads TGTGCCAGCAGGGAGGACACAGGGATCGTAACAGATACGCAGTATTTT. As protein: CASREDTGIVTDTQYF. The chain links TRBV9 to TRBJ2-3; D is possibly TRBD1 (6 bases). Germline V CDR1 and CDR2: SGDLS, YYNGEE. The CDR3 contains 16 residues. Trimming cost V 5 bases and J 3 bases, with 19 bases left between them.

This clonotype showed up just a few times. The rearrangement joins TRBV2 to TRBJ2-3; a possible D gene is TRBD2 (5 bases). The V end lost 5 bases, the J end lost 1 base, and 13 bases lay between the germline ends. CDR1 is SNHLY and CDR2 is FYNNEI in the germline V gene. The CDR3 sequence is 15 residues long. The CDR3 coding sequence is TGTGCCAGCAGTTCGAGGGAGTCTGGCACAGATACGCAGTATTTT. Encoded protein: CASSSRESGTDTQYF.

Note on this clonotype: A much more abundant neighbour one base away suggests this may be a read error. The chain joins TRBV7-8 to TRBJ2-3, with TRBD2 identical over 9 bases. The CDR3 is 18 residues long. V dropped 8 bases and J dropped 3; count of bases not matched to a gene: 18. Germline CDR1 SGHVS, CDR2 FQNEAQ. The CDR3 spells CASGLGGGGAFWTDTQYF. The CDR3 nucleotides are TGTGCCAGCGGCCTAGGGGGCGGGGGGGCTTTTTGGACAGATACGCAGTATTTT. Supplemented by reference TRBV7-8 and TRBJ2-3, the full variable domain reads GAGVSQSPRYKVAKRGQDVALRCDPISGHVSLFWYQQALGQGPEFLTYFQNEAQLDKSGLPSDRFFAERPEGSVSTLKIQRTQQEDSAVYLCASGLGGGGAFWTDTQYFGPGTRLTVL.

This clonotype was seen repeatedly, ten times or more. This rearrangement joins TRBV28 to TRBJ1-3, with TRBD1 as a possible D gene (6 bases). CDR1 and CDR2 from the germline V gene are MDHEN and SYDVKM. CDR3 length equals 15 residues. V dropped 6 bases and J dropped 2 bases, with 14 bases sitting between them. CDR3 DNA: TGTGCCAGCAGCAGGGACATGTTACCTGGAAACACCATATATTTT. It translates to CASSRDMLPGNTIYF.

This clonotype was seen many times. The V and J genes are TRBV5-5 and TRBJ2-7; D is unclear. The V end lost 0 bases, the J end lost 4 bases, and 11 bases lay between the germline ends. Germline assignment: CDR1 SGHKS and CDR2 YYEKEE (reference sequence). The CDR3 is 14 residues long. CDR3: CASSLGTFPYEQYF. The CDR3 nucleotides are TGTGCCAGCAGCTTGGGGACCTTCCCATACGAGCAGTACTTC.

This clonotype was seen ten or more times. The V and J genes are TRBV15 and TRBJ2-3; possible D gene TRBD1, 6 bases. CDR1 is LNHNV and CDR2 is YYDKDF in the germline V gene (reference sequence). The V gene lost 9 bases and the J gene lost 3 bases, with 16 bases spanning the gap. The CDR3 length is 14 residues. In nucleotides, the CDR3 is TGTGCCACTACGGTCCAGGGGTGGACAGATACGCAGTATTTT. Translating it yields CATTVQGWTDTQYF.

This clonotype was picked up many times. The rearrangement links TRBV29-1 to TRBJ2-7, with 9 bases identical to TRBD1. V shed 4 bases, J shed 5 bases, and the junction held 6 bases outside the gene matches. Germline V gene lookup returns CDR1 SQVTM and CDR2 ANQGSEA. There are 13 residues in the CDR3. The CDR3 bases are TGCAGCGTTGGCACAGGGGGCTGGAACGAGCAGTACTTC. Translating it yields CSVGTGGWNEQYF.